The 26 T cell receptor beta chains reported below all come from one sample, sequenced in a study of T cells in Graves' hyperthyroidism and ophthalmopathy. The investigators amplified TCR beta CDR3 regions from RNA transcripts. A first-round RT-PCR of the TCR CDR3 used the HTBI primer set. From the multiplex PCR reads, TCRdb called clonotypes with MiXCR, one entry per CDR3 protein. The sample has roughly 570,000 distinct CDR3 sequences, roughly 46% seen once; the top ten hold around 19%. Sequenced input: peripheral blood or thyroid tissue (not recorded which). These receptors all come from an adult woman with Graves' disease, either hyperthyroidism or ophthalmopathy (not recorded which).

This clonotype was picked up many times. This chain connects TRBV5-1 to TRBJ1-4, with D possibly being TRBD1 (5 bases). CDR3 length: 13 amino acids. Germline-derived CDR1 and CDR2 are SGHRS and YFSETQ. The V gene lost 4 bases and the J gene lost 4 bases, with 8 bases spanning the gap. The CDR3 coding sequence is TGCGCCAGCAGCCAGGGAGTTAATGAAAAACTGTTTTTT. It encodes CASSQGVNEKLFF. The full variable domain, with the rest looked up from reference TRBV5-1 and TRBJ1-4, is KAGVTQTPRYLIKTRGQQVTLSCSPISGHRSVSWYQQTPGQGLQFLFEYFSETQRNKGNFPGRFSGRQFSNSRSEMNVSTLELGDSALYLCASSQGVNEKLFFGSGTQLSVL.

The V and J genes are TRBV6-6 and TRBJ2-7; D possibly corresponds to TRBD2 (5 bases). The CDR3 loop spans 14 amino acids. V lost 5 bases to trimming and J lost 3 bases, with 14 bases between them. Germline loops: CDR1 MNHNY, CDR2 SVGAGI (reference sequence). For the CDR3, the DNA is TGTGCCAGCAGTAGCGGAAGAGTCAGCTACGAGCAGTACTTC. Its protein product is CASSSGRVSYEQYF.

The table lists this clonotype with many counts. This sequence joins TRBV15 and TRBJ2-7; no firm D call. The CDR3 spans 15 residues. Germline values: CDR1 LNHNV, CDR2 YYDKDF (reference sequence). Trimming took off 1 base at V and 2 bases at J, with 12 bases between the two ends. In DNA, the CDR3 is TGTGCCACCAGCAGAGGGTCAGAACTTACCTACGAGCAGTACTTC. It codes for CATSRGSELTYEQYF.

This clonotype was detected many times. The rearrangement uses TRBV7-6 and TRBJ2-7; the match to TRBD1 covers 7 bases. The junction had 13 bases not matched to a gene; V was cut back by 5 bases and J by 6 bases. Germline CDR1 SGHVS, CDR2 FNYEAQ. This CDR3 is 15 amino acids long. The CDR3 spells CASSPTGTAVREQYF. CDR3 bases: TGTGCCAGCAGCCCCACCGGGACAGCGGTTCGCGAGCAGTACTTC.

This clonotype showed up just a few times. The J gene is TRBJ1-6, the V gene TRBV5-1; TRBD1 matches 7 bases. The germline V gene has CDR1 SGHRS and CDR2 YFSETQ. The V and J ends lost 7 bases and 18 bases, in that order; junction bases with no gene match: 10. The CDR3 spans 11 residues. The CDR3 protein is CASGQQGHGHF. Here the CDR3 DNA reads TGCGCCAGCGGCCAACAGGGGCATGGCCACTTT.

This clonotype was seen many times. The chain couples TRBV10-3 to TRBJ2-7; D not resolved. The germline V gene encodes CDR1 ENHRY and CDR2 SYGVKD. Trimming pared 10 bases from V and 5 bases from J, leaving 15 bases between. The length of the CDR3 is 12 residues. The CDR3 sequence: CATSPGGHEQYF. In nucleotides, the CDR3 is TGTGCCACCTCTCCGGGCGGCCACGAGCAGTACTTC.

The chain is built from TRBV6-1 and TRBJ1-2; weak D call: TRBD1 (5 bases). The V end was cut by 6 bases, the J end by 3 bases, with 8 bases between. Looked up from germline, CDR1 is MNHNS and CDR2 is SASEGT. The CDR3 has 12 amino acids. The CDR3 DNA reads TGTGCCAGCAGGGCAGGGTACTATGGCTACACCTTC. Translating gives CASRAGYYGYTF.

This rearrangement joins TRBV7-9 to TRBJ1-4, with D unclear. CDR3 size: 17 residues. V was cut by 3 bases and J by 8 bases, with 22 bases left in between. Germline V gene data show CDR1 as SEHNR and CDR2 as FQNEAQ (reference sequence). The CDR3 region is CASSFANAGGGDEKLFF. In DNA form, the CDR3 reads TGTGCCAGCAGCTTCGCCAACGCAGGCGGAGGAGACGAAAAACTGTTTTTT.

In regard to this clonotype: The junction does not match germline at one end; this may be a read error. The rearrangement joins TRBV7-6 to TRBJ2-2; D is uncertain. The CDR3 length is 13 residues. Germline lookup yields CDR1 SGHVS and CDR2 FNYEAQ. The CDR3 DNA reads TGTGCCAGCAGCTCCCCCAGTGCTGGGGAACTGTTTTTT. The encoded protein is CASSSPSAGELFF.

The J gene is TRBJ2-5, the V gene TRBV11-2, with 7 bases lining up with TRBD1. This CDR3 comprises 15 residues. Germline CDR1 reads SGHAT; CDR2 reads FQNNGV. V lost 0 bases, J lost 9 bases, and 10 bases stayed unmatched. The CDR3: CASSLEQGSNQPQYF. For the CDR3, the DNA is TGTGCCAGCAGCTTAGAACAGGGGAGCAATCAGCCCCAGTACTTC. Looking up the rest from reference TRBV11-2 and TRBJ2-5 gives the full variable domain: EAGVAQSPRYKIIEKRQSVAFWCNPISGHATLYWYQQILGQGPKLLIQFQNNGVVDDSQLPKDRFSAERLKGVDSTLKIQPAKLEDSAVYLCASSLEQGSNQPQYFGPGTRLLVL.

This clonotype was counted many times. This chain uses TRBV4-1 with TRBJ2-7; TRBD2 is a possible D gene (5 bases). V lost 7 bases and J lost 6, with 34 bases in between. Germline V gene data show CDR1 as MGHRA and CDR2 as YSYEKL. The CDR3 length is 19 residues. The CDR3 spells CASTKTPLKIPGSPSEQYF. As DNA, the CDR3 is TGCGCCAGCACAAAGACGCCCTTGAAGATTCCGGGAAGTCCCTCCGAGCAGTACTTC.

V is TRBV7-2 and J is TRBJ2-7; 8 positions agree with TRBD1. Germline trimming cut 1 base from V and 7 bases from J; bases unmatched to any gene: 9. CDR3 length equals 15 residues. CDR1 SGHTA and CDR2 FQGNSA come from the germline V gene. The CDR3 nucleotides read TGTGCCAGCAGCTTAGATTACAGGGGGACGAGGGAGCAGTACTTC. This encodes CASSLDYRGTREQYF.

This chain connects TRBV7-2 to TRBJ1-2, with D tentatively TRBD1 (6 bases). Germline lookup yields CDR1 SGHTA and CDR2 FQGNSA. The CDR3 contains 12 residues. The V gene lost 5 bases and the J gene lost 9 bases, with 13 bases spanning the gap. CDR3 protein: CASSPQGQSYTF. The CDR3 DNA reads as TGTGCCAGCAGCCCACAAGGACAGAGCTACACCTTC.

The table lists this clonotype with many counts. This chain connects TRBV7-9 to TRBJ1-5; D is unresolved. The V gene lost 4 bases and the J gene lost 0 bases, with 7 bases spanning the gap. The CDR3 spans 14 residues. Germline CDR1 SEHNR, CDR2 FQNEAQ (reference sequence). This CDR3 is CASSSDDSNQPQHF. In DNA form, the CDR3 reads TGTGCCAGCAGCTCGGACGATAGCAATCAGCCCCAGCATTTT. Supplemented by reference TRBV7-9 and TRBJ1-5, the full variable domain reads DTGVSQNPRHKITKRGQNVTFRCDPISEHNRLYWYRQTLGQGPEFLTYFQNEAQLEKSRLLSDRFSAERPKGSFSTLEIQRTEQGDSAMYLCASSSDDSNQPQHFGDGTRLSIL.

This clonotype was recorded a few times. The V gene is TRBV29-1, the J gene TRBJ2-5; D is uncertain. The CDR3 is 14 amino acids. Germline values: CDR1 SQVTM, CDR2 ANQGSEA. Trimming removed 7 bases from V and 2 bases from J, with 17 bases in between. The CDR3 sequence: CSALGIWGQETQYF. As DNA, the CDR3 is TGCAGCGCCCTTGGGATTTGGGGTCAAGAGACCCAGTACTTC.

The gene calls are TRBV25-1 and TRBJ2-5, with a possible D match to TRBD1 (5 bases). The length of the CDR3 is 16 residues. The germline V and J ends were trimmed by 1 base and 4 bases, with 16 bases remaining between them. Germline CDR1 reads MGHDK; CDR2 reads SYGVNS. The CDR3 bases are TGTGCCAGCAGTGAATCCCCAGGGCCTCGAGGAGAGACCCAGTACTTC. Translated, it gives CASSESPGPRGETQYF.

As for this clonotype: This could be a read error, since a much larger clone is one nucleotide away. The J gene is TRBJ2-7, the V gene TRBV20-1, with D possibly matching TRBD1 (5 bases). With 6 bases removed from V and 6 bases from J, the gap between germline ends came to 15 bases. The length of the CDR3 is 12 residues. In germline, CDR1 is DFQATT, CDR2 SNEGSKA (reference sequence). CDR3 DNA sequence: TGCAGTGCCCTTAGATCAGGGTGCGAGCAGTACTTC. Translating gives CSALRSGCEQYF.

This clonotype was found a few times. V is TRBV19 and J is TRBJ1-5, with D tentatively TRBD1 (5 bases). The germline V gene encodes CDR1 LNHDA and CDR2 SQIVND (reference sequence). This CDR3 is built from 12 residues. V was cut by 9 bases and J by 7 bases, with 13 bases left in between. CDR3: CASGGRAQPQHF. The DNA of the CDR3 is TGTGCCAGCGGGGGGAGGGCACAGCCCCAGCATTTT.

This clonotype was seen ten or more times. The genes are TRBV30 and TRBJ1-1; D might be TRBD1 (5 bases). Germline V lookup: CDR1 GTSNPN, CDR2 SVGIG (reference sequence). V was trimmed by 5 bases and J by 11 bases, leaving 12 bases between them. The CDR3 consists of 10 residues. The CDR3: CAWARGIAFF. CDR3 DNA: TGTGCCTGGGCTAGGGGCATCGCTTTCTTT.

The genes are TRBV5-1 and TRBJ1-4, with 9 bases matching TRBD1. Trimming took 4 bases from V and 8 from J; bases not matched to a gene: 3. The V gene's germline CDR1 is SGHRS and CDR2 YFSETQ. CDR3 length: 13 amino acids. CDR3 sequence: CASSGGQGEKLFF. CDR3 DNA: TGCGCCAGCAGCGGGGGACAGGGCGAAAAACTGTTTTTT.

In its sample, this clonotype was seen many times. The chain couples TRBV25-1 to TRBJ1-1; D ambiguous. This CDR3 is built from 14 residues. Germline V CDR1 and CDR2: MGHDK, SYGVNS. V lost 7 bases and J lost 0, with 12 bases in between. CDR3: CASKAAGLNTEAFF. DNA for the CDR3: TGTGCCAGCAAGGCCGCCGGACTGAACACTGAAGCTTTCTTT.

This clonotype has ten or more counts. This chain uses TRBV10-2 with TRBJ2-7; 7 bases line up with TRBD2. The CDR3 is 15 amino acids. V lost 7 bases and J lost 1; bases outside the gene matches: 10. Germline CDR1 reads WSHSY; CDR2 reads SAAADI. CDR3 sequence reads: CASKLGAGVSYEQYF. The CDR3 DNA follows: TGCGCCAGCAAGCTCGGGGCGGGAGTATCCTACGAGCAGTACTTC.

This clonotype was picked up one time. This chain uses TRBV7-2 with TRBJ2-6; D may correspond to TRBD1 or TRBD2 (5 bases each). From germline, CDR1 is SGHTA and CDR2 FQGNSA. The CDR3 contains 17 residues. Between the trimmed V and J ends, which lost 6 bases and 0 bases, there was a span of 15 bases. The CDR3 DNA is TGTGCCAGCAGTTTCGGGGCCAGGAGCTCTGGGGCCAACGTCCTGACTTTC. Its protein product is CASSFGARSSGANVLTF.

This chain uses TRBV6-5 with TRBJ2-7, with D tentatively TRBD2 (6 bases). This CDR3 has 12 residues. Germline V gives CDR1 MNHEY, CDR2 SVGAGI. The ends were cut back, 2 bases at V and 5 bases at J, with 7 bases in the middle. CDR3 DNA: TGTGCCAGCAGTTACGGGAGGAACGAGCAGTACTTC. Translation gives CASSYGRNEQYF.

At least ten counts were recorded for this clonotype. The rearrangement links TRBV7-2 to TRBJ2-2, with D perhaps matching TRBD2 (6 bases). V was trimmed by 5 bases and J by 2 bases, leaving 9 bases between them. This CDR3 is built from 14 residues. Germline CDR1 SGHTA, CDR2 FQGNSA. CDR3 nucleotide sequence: TGTGCCAGCAGCCCTAGCGTTAACACCGGGGAGCTGTTTTTT. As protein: CASSPSVNTGELFF.

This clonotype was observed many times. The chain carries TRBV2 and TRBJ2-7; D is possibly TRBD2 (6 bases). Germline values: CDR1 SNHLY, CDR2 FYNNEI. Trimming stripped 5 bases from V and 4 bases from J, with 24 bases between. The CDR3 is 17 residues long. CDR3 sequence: CASSPRLAYDALYEQYF. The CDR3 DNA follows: TGTGCCAGCAGTCCCCGGCTAGCGTACGACGCTTTATACGAGCAGTACTTC.